This entry is about one T cell receptor beta chain. The sample originates from a study of control samples from healthy donors and cancer patients. Clones were read by immunoSEQ multiplex PCR, and TCRdb kept only the in-frame ones, dropping some. The sample records more than 50,000 clones, approximately 94% being singletons. The germline V gene encodes CDR1 SQVTM and CDR2 ANQGSEA. V was clipped by 6 bases and J by 7 bases; unmatched bases: 11. The CDR3 loop spans 15 amino acids. The receptor's source is a young woman in good health. The sample taken for sequencing was blood. The chain combines TRBV29-1 with TRBJ2-7; the match to TRBD2 covers 14 bases. The CDR3 DNA reads as TGCAGCGTCGGAGGGACTAGCGGGGGTCTACGTGAGCAGTACTTC. Residues: CSVGGTSGGLREQYF.